The entry that follows covers one T cell receptor beta chain sequence. What it binds is unknown. The sample comes from a study of blood T cells in healthy people across ages. All donors came from Russia, were Caucasian and healthy, and spanned ages about 6 to 100. Total RNA extraction produced at least 6 micrograms (per sample) for the study. V shed 11 bases, J shed 1 base, and the junction held 10 bases outside the gene matches. CDR3 length: 15 residues. CDR1 is MNHNS, CDR2 SASEGT, per germline. Findings and limits, study-wide: With donor CMV status unknown, expanded clonotype changes were possibly confounded. Long-lived donors had more naive CD4+ cells and higher diversity than aged donors.

Sample-barcoded 5' priming and a J-beta primer mix drove a second PCR of roughly 6 to 12 cycles. TCRdb analysed the 5' RACE reads with MiXCR anew, one entry per CDR3 protein. The top ten hold about 11% of the sample, which has 1.6 million or so distinct CDR3 sequences, about 35% seen once. Sequencing was carried out using blood. The chain links TRBV6-1 to TRBJ2-7; 11 bases line up with TRBD1. The clonotype was recovered from a woman between 25 and 40 years old in good health. CDR3 coding DNA: TGTGCCGCCCGGTGGGGGGACAGGGGGTCCTACGAGCAGTACTTC. Residues: CAARWGDRGSYEQYF.